This T cell receptor (beta chain) was observed in a study of long-term antiretroviral therapy in people with HIV. Points from the study as a whole: Pre-ART-expanded clones dominated the repertoire at all time points.

CDR3 length: 17 amino acids. Germline V gene sequence: CDR1 SNHLY, CDR2 FYNNEI. The V gene lost 7 bases and the J gene lost 3 bases, with 24 bases spanning the gap. Each specimen consisted of roughly 1-11 million cryopreserved PBMC prior to extraction of DNA. In the case of this clone: The antigen is undetermined.

They ran version v3.0 of the immunoSEQ assay at survey level. Method: immunoSEQ multiplex PCR; TCRdb's copy keeps in-frame clones and lacks some. The sample includes 20,000 to 30,000 clones, 79% of them seen just once. The rearrangement uses TRBV2 and TRBJ1-1; possible D gene TRBD1, 5 bases. The sequence came from a woman aged 40-49 years with HIV. This sample comprised unsorted PBMCs, obtained 1.2 years after starting antiretroviral therapy. The CDR3 region has the DNA TGTGCCAGCAAGGGGTTAGGTGCTGGGGACGAGGACACTGAAGCTTTCTTT. Protein sequence: CASKGLGAGDEDTEAFF.